Presented here are 15 T cell receptor beta chains from one specimen sequenced in a study of T cell responses to AZD1222 COVID-19 vaccine. Clones were read by immunoSEQ multiplex PCR, and TCRdb kept only the in-frame ones, dropping some. The sample shows about 140,000 clones, 90% of them seen only once. The sequenced sample was peripheral blood, obtained 28 days after the second AZD1222 dose. These receptors all stem from an adult who received the AZD1222 COVID-19 vaccine.

The genes are TRBV6-5 and TRBJ1-1; D might be TRBD1 (5 bases). The CDR3 has 14 residues. The V gene lost 6 bases and the J gene lost 4 bases, with 15 bases spanning the gap. From germline, CDR1 is MNHEY and CDR2 SVGAGI. CDR3 coding DNA: TGTGCCAGCAGCTCGAGCAGCAGGGTCACTGAAGCTTTCTTT. It yields the protein CASSSSSRVTEAFF.

The table lists this clone with a count of one. In DNA, the CDR3 is TGTGCCAGCAGCTCCGGGGCGGGGAGGAGCACTGAAGCTTTCTTT. Protein sequence: CASSSGAGRSTEAFF. This chain links TRBV7-3 with TRBJ1-1, with a tentative D call TRBD1 (5 bases). CDR1 is SGHTA, CDR2 FQGTGA, per germline. The V end was cut by 4 bases, the J end by 4 bases, with 16 bases between. The CDR3 has 15 amino acids.

The chain combines TRBV5-4 with TRBJ1-5; D remains unclear. Trimming removed 4 bases at V and 2 bases at J, with 10 bases between. Germline CDR1 SGHNT, CDR2 YYREEE (reference sequence). This CDR3 spans 14 amino acids. CDR3: CASSVGEGNQPQHF. The CDR3 DNA sequence: TGTGCCAGCAGCGTCGGGGAGGGCAATCAGCCCCAGCATTTT.

In this sample, this clone turned up once. V is TRBV23-1 and J is TRBJ1-1; D is uncertain. TRBV23-1 is an ORF; its function is uncertain. Trimming stripped 5 bases from V and 1 base from J, with 8 bases between. There are 13 residues in the CDR3. CDR3 in amino acids: CASSTTANTEAFF. CDR3 DNA: TGCGCCAGCAGTACAACAGCGAACACTGAAGCTTTCTTT.

The chain is built from TRBV27 and TRBJ2-3; possible D gene TRBD2, 7 bases. The germline V gene encodes CDR1 MNHEY and CDR2 SMNVEV (reference sequence). V gave up 5 bases and J gave up 2 bases, with 17 bases separating them. The CDR3 extends over 16 amino acids. The CDR3 loop is CASSAGGRGHTDTQYF. CDR3 sequence (DNA): TGTGCCAGCAGTGCCGGGGGGCGAGGGCACACAGATACGCAGTATTTT.

V is TRBV4-2 and J is TRBJ2-7; possibly TRBD1 for D (5 bases). The germline CDR1 and CDR2 sequences are LGHNA and YNFKEQ. V shed 0 bases and J shed 2 bases, with 8 bases lying between them. This CDR3 contains 14 residues. The CDR3: CASSQDQGPYEQYF. For the CDR3, the DNA is TGTGCCAGCAGCCAAGACCAGGGCCCCTACGAGCAGTACTTC.

The J gene is TRBJ1-6, the V gene TRBV28; D is unclear. Between the trimmed V and J ends, which lost 3 bases and 10 bases, there was a span of 16 bases. The CDR3 has 15 amino acids. CDR1 and CDR2 from the germline V gene are MDHEN and SYDVKM. DNA for the CDR3: TGTGCCAGCAGTTTGTCATCTAGGGTGGGCTCACCCCTCCACTTT. Translated, it gives CASSLSSRVGSPLHF.

The chain has TRBV7-3 and TRBJ2-2; TRBD2 agrees at 9 bases. Germline values: CDR1 SGHTA, CDR2 FQGTGA. V dropped 5 bases and J dropped 2; count of bases not matched to a gene: 3. There are 15 residues in the CDR3. The CDR3 loop is CASSEGLANTGELFF. CDR3 DNA sequence: TGTGCCAGCAGCGAGGGACTAGCTAACACCGGGGAGCTGTTTTTT. Looking up the rest from reference TRBV7-3 and TRBJ2-2 gives the full variable domain: GAGVSQTPSNKVTEKGKYVELRCDPISGHTALYWYRQSLGQGPEFLIYFQGTGAADDSGLPNDRFFAVRPEGSVSTLKIQRTERGDSAVYLCASSEGLANTGELFFGEGSRLTVL.

The chain uses TRBV28 and TRBJ1-5; 9 positions agree with TRBD1. Germline V lookup: CDR1 MDHEN, CDR2 SYDVKM. Germline trimming cut 7 bases from V and 9 bases from J; bases unmatched to any gene: 22. The CDR3 extends over 18 amino acids. The CDR3 nucleotides read TGTGCCAGCACCTCATCCGGGACAGGGACGCCCCGCTGGGTGCCCCAGCATTTT. The encoded protein is CASTSSGTGTPRWVPQHF.

The chain uses TRBV11-3 and TRBJ2-1; 9 bases match TRBD2. Germline-derived CDR1 and CDR2 are SGHNT and YENEEA. The J segment lost 6 bases and the V segment lost 5 bases, leaving 14 bases of the junction unmatched. The CDR3 runs to 17 residues. Here the CDR3 reads CASSLRAGGHFPNEQFF. The CDR3 coding sequence is TGTGCCAGCAGCCTGCGGGCGGGGGGGCATTTCCCCAATGAGCAGTTCTTC. The full variable domain, in which reference TRBV11-3 and TRBJ2-1 provide the parts outside the CDR3, is EAGVVQSPRYKIIEKKQPVAFWCNPISGHNTLYWYLQNLGQGPELLIRYENEEAVDDSQLPKDRFSAERLKGVDSTLKIQPAELGDSAVYLCASSLRAGGHFPNEQFFGPGTRLTVL.

The rearrangement joins TRBV7-9 to TRBJ1-2; 7 nucleotides align to TRBD1. Germline assignment: CDR1 SEHNR and CDR2 FQNEAQ (reference sequence). With 5 bases clipped from V and 4 bases from J, the junction kept 10 bases outside the gene matches. CDR3 length: 15 residues. CDR3 DNA sequence: TGTGCCAGCAGCCAGCAGGGGGGCGTCGGCTATGGCTACACCTTC. It is translated as CASSQQGGVGYGYTF. The full variable domain, in which reference TRBV7-9 and TRBJ1-2 provide the parts outside the CDR3, is DTGVSQNPRHKITKRGQNVTFRCDPISEHNRLYWYRQTLGQGPEFLTYFQNEAQLEKSRLLSDRFSAERPKGSFSTLEIQRTEQGDSAMYLCASSQQGGVGYGYTFGSGTRLTVV.

This chain links TRBV28 with TRBJ1-2; TRBD1 aligns across 8 bases. Trimming at V came to 4 bases and at J to 4 bases, leaving 8 bases not matched to a gene. CDR1 and CDR2 from the germline V gene are MDHEN and SYDVKM. This CDR3 is built from 15 residues. The CDR3 spells CASSSNGQGTYGYTF. DNA for the CDR3: TGTGCCAGCAGTTCGAACGGACAGGGAACCTATGGCTACACCTTC.

The rearrangement uses TRBV3-1 (or the pseudogene TRBV3-2) and TRBJ1-6; 11 nucleotides line up with TRBD1. V lost 3 bases, J lost 10 bases, and 8 bases stayed unmatched. The CDR3 has 16 residues. The germline CDR1 and CDR2 sequences are LGHDT and YNNKEL (reference sequence). The CDR3 DNA reads TGTGCCAGCAGCCATGAAAGGACAGGGGGCAGGTCACCCCTCCACTTT. This encodes CASSHERTGGRSPLHF.

Written as DNA, the CDR3 is TGTGCCACCAGTGATCCTAGGACAGGGACGGAGACCCAGTACTTC. This encodes CATSDPRTGTETQYF. V usage is TRBV24-1 and J usage is TRBJ2-5; 8 nucleotides match TRBD1. The V gene's germline CDR1 is KGHDR and CDR2 SFDVKD. The J segment lost 5 bases and the V segment lost 3 bases, leaving 7 bases of the junction unmatched. The CDR3 contains 15 residues.

The chain is built from TRBV19 and TRBJ1-1, with D possibly TRBD1 on 5 matching bases. V was shortened by 6 bases and J by 1 base, with 9 bases between the two germline ends. The length of the CDR3 is 13 residues. Germline V CDR1 and CDR2: LNHDA, SQIVND (reference sequence). This CDR3 is CASSPGKNTEAFF. As DNA, the CDR3 is TGTGCCAGTAGCCCAGGGAAGAACACTGAAGCTTTCTTT. Supplemented by reference TRBV19 and TRBJ1-1, the full variable domain reads DGGITQSPKYLFRKEGQNVTLSCEQNLNHDAMYWYRQDPGQGLRLIYYSQIVNDFQKGDIAEGYSVSREKKESFPLTVTSAQKNPTAFYLCASSPGKNTEAFFGQGTRLTVV.